This is a list of T cell receptor beta chains from one sample in a study of T cells in Graves' hyperthyroidism and ophthalmopathy. From the multiplex PCR reads, TCRdb called clonotypes with MiXCR, one entry per CDR3 protein. The profile shows about 560,000 distinct CDR3 sequences, 40% to 55% of them singletons. Sequenced: peripheral blood or thyroid tissue (not recorded which). These receptors were collected from a woman aged 18-29 years with Graves' hyperthyroidism. CDR3s include the opening cysteine and the closing phenylalanine or tryptophan. Each record gives: D gene, clone size, V gene, CDR3 length, J gene, CDR3 DNA, CDR3 protein. D genes are given only for firm matches. Clone size appears in some rows only: once, few, many, or a class for an expanded clone.

TRBD1	-	TRBV5-1	15	TRBJ1-1	TGCGCCAGCAGCTTGTATGGCCAGGGGGACACTGAAGCTTTCTTT	CASSLYGQGDTEAFF
-	-	TRBV7-8	15	TRBJ1-1	TGTGCCAGCAGCTTAGCGGGGTGGTTGGACCCTGAAGCTTTCTTT	CASSLAGWLDPEAFF
-	few	TRBV7-8	17	TRBJ1-5	TGTGCCAGCAGCTTAGCCCGGATCAGGGCGAGCAATCAGCCCCAGCATTTT	CASSLARIRASNQPQHF
-	-	TRBV2	13	TRBJ1-6	TGTGCCAGCAGCTACGGGCCGGCGTCACCCCTCCACTTT	CASSYGPASPLHF
TRBD2	-	TRBV10-3	17	TRBJ2-7	TGTGCCATCAGTGAGTCTGTGACTAGCGGGAGGTACGACGAGCAGTACTTC	CAISESVTSGRYDEQYF
-	many	TRBV7-8	13	TRBJ1-1	TGTGCCAGCAACTCATCAGGGACCACTGAAGCTTTCTTT	CASNSSGTTEAFF
-	once	TRBV24-1	18	TRBJ2-2	TGTGCCACCAGTGAGTCCGCAGGGGTCGGGCCCGACACCGGGGAGCTGTTTTTT	CATSESAGVGPDTGELFF
-	-	TRBV10-3	13	TRBJ1-2	TGTGCCATCAGTTACTCTCTTGGCTATGGCTACACCTTC	CAISYSLGYGYTF
-	-	TRBV7-2	13	TRBJ2-7	TGTGCCAGCAGCGACGGAATCGCCTTCGAGCAGTACTTC	CASSDGIAFEQYF
TRBD1	few	TRBV7-8	15	TRBJ1-1	TGTGCCAGCAGCCTCCTGCAAACAGGGGACACTGAAGCTTTCTTT	CASSLLQTGDTEAFF
-	many	TRBV2	13	TRBJ1-5	TGTGCCAGCAGTGAAAGGGGGGATCAGCCCCAGCATTTT	CASSERGDQPQHF
TRBD2	-	TRBV20-1	14	TRBJ2-2	TGCAGTGCTTATAGCGGGAGGGGAACCGGGGAGCTGTTTTTT	CSAYSGRGTGELFF
-	many	TRBV9	14	TRBJ1-4	TGTGCCAGCAGCAAGGGGTTGACTAATGAAAAACTGTTTTTT	CASSKGLTNEKLFF
-	once	TRBV24-1	16	TRBJ1-5	TGTGCCACCAGTGATTCCCTCCTTTTGTCGGGACAACCCCAGCATTTT	CATSDSLLLSGQPQHF
-	-	TRBV7-2	15	TRBJ1-4	TGTGCCAGCAGCTTAAGGGGAGGTTTAGGGGAAAAACTGTTTTTT	CASSLRGGLGEKLFF
TRBD2	-	TRBV7-2	16	TRBJ2-5	TGTGCCAGCAGCCCCGGTGGGCTAGCGGGCCAAGAGACCCAGTACTTC	CASSPGGLAGQETQYF
-	once	TRBV29-1	10	TRBJ1-2	TGCAGCGTTGCAGGCAGGGGCTACACCTTC	CSVAGRGYTF
-	many	TRBV10-3	15	TRBJ1-3	TGTGCCATCAGTGACAGGGGACGCTCTGGAAACACCATATATTTT	CAISDRGRSGNTIYF
TRBD2	-	TRBV25-1	15	TRBJ2-7	TGTGCCAGCAGCATGACTCGTCCGGGGGGTGATGAGCAGTACTTC	CASSMTRPGGDEQYF
-	many	TRBV9	13	TRBJ2-7	TGTGCCAGCAGCGTAGGTTCCACCTACGAGCAGTACTTC	CASSVGSTYEQYF
-	-	TRBV29-1	11	TRBJ2-7	TGCAGCGTTGACGTCCGGGACGAGCAGTACTTC	CSVDVRDEQYF
-	-	TRBV24-1	12	TRBJ1-2	TGTGCCACCAGTGCGGCGGGAGGAGGCTACACCTTC	CATSAAGGGYTF
TRBD1	once	TRBV5-1	14	TRBJ1-1	TGCGCCAGCCAAGAGGACAGGAGTAACACTGAAGCTTTCTTT	CASQEDRSNTEAFF
-	many	TRBV7-6	16	TRBJ2-5	TGTGCCAGCAGCTTAGGTCCCCGACAGGGAGGGGAGACCCAGTACTTC	CASSLGPRQGGETQYF
TRBD1	few	TRBV7-6	16	TRBJ1-2	TGTGCCAGCAGCCCTCACGGACAGGGCCCCAGCTATGGCTACACCTTC	CASSPHGQGPSYGYTF
-	-	TRBV7-9	15	TRBJ2-7	TGTGCCAGCAGCTTAATTGGGGACACCCCCTACGAGCAGTACTTC	CASSLIGDTPYEQYF
-	-	TRBV25-1	16	TRBJ1-2	TGTGCCAGCAGTGAAGTGGGTGCGCCACAGGACTATGGCTACACCTTC	CASSEVGAPQDYGYTF
-	-	TRBV15	13	TRBJ1-1	TGTGCCACCAGCAGGTTGGTTAACACTGAAGCTTTCTTT	CATSRLVNTEAFF
TRBD1	-	TRBV25-1	13	TRBJ1-4	TGTGCCAGCAGTGACGGGACAGATGAAAAACTGTTTTTT	CASSDGTDEKLFF
TRBD2	few	TRBV5-1	15	TRBJ2-7	TGCGCCAGCAGCTTGGTACTAGCGGGAGCTGGTGAGCAGTACTTC	CASSLVLAGAGEQYF
-	-	TRBV25-1	13	TRBJ1-2	TGTGCCAGCAGTTTATCTGGGATCCATGGCTACACCTTC	CASSLSGIHGYTF
-	-	TRBV15	14	TRBJ1-2	TGTGCCACCAGCAGAGAAGTTGGGGGGAGAGGCTACACCTTC	CATSREVGGRGYTF
-	-	TRBV7-9	16	TRBJ1-1	TGTGCCAGCAGCCCATGGAGGGGGGACGGGAACACTGAAGCTTTCTTT	CASSPWRGDGNTEAFF
-	few	TRBV19	15	TRBJ1-5	TGTGCCAGTAGTATTGCCGGAGATAGCAATCAGCCCCAGCATTTT	CASSIAGDSNQPQHF
TRBD1	few	TRBV4-1	15	TRBJ1-6	TGCGCCAGCAGCCGAACCGGGACAGGGAATTCACCCCTCCACTTT	CASSRTGTGNSPLHF
TRBD2	few	TRBV29-1	16	TRBJ2-2	TGCAGCGTTGCCCCCCCTTTAGCGGGAGGGACCGGGGAGCTGTTTTTT	CSVAPPLAGGTGELFF
TRBD1	few	TRBV7-9	14	TRBJ2-7	TGTGCCAGCAGTCCCGGGACAGGGCCCTACGAGCAGTACTTC	CASSPGTGPYEQYF
TRBD2	many	TRBV7-7	16	TRBJ2-2	TGTGCCAGCAGCCCTCTAGCGGGAGGATATACCGGGGAGCTGTTTTTT	CASSPLAGGYTGELFF
-	few	TRBV19	14	TRBJ2-7	TGTGCCAGTAGTATTTCAGGGCGGACCTACGAGCAGTACTTC	CASSISGRTYEQYF
-	once	TRBV2	14	TRBJ1-5	TGTGCCCGAGTCGGGACCTCGAGCAATCAGCCCCAGCATTTT	CARVGTSSNQPQHF
-	-	TRBV24-1	12	TRBJ1-2	TGTGCCACCAGGGCTAGCGGGTTTGGCTACACCTTC	CATRASGFGYTF
TRBD2	-	TRBV2	14	TRBJ2-5	TGTGCCACCCACCCCTCAGCGGGAGTAGAGACCCAGTACTTC	CATHPSAGVETQYF
-	-	TRBV20-1	13	TRBJ1-2	TGCAGTGCTAGGGGTCTGGGGGCGCAAGGCTACACCTTC	CSARGLGAQGYTF
-	-	TRBV12-3/TRBV12-4	15	TRBJ2-5	TGTGCCAGCACCGATGGCCGAAGGGGCCAAGAGACCCAGTACTTC	CASTDGRRGQETQYF
-	many	TRBV29-1	10	TRBJ1-1	TGCAGCGTTGACGGCACTGAAGCTTTCTTT	CSVDGTEAFF
-	many	TRBV10-3	15	TRBJ2-7	TGTGCCATCAGTGAGTCGACAGGCAGCTCCTACGAGCAGTACTTC	CAISESTGSSYEQYF
-	many	TRBV7-2	16	TRBJ1-1	TGTGCCAGCAGCTTAGTTGGCGGACGGATGCACACTGAAGCTTTCTTT	CASSLVGGRMHTEAFF
-	-	TRBV7-9	13	TRBJ2-1	TGTGCCAGCATCGCCGTGACAGACAATGAGCAGTTCTTC	CASIAVTDNEQFF
TRBD1	many	TRBV9	15	TRBJ1-5	TGTGCCAGCAGCGTAGGACAGGGCGGGGTCCAGCCCCAGCATTTT	CASSVGQGGVQPQHF
-	-	TRBV7-9	14	TRBJ2-5	TGTGCCAGCAGCTTCGGCCATAACCTCGAGACCCAGTACTTC	CASSFGHNLETQYF
-	-	TRBV6-5	17	TRBJ1-2	TGTGCCAGCAGTTTCTTGACCCTGAGGGATGAGGGCTATGGCTACACCTTC	CASSFLTLRDEGYGYTF
TRBD1	-	TRBV6-2/TRBV6-3	10	TRBJ1-4	TGTGCCAGCAGTTCGGACAGGGGGGGTTTT	CASSSDRGGF